These 26 T cell receptor beta chains share one sample of origin, sequenced in a study of siplizumab effects on memory and regulatory T cells. Some clones are missing from TCRdb's copy, which holds only in-frame ones; the method was immunoSEQ multiplex PCR. The table has about 91,000 clones, about 96% seen once. What was sequenced was naive CD4+ T cells sorted from blood. The receptor set was obtained from a human donor in good health.

The chain links TRBV5-1 to TRBJ1-6; possibly TRBD1 for D (6 bases). The CDR3 is made up of 15 amino acids. V lost 0 bases and J 7 bases, leaving 11 bases between the germline ends. Looked up from germline, CDR1 is SGHRS and CDR2 is YFSETQ. The CDR3 here is CASSLGSGVNSPLHF. The CDR3 region has the DNA TGCGCCAGCAGCTTGGGGTCAGGGGTAAATTCACCCCTCCACTTT. The variable domain in full, with the rest retrieved from reference TRBV5-1 and TRBJ1-6, is KAGVTQTPRYLIKTRGQQVTLSCSPISGHRSVSWYQQTPGQGLQFLFEYFSETQRNKGNFPGRFSGRQFSNSRSEMNVSTLELGDSALYLCASSLGSGVNSPLHFGNGTRLTVT.

The chain joins TRBV5-1 to TRBJ1-4; 7 bases align to TRBD1. V dropped 1 base and J dropped 4; count of bases not matched to a gene: 7. The CDR3 contains 16 residues. The germline V gene has CDR1 SGHRS and CDR2 YFSETQ. The CDR3 is CASSLRQGTRNEKLFF. The DNA for the CDR3 is TGCGCCAGCAGCTTGAGACAGGGAACCCGTAATGAAAAACTGTTTTTT.

The rearrangement links TRBV7-2 to TRBJ2-5; tentatively, D is TRBD2 (6 bases). The CDR3 runs to 14 residues. The germline gives CDR1 SGHTA, CDR2 FQGNSA. Trimming took 4 bases from V and 2 from J, leaving 11 bases between them. The CDR3: CASSSGLLQETQYF. DNA of the CDR3: TGTGCCAGCAGCTCTGGACTACTTCAAGAGACCCAGTACTTC. Full variable domain (missing parts from reference TRBV7-2 and TRBJ2-5): GAGVSQSPSNKVTEKGKDVELRCDPISGHTALYWYRQSLGQGLEFLIYFQGNSAPDKSGLPSDRFSAERTGGSVSTLTIQRTQQEDSAVYLCASSSGLLQETQYFGPGTRLLVL.

The chain couples TRBV2 to TRBJ1-2; 7 bases align to TRBD1. The germline gives CDR1 SNHLY, CDR2 FYNNEI. The CDR3 contains 13 residues. The V gene end was trimmed by 5 bases and the J gene end by 2 bases; junction bases not matched to a gene: 2. The CDR3 DNA is TGTGCCAGCAGTCGGGACAGCAACTATGGCTACACCTTC. This gives the protein CASSRDSNYGYTF.

The gene calls are TRBV6-1 and TRBJ2-3; 7 bases line up with TRBD1. The CDR3 has 14 residues. The germline V gene has CDR1 MNHNS and CDR2 SASEGT. J lost 3 bases, V lost 8 bases, and 8 bases had no gene match. The CDR3 nucleotides read TGTGCCAGCCTCCAGGGGGTAGGTACAGATACGCAGTATTTT. Translated: CASLQGVGTDTQYF.

The chain uses TRBV6-5 and TRBJ1-4; 7 bases match TRBD1. CDR1 and CDR2 from the germline V gene are MNHEY and SVGAGI. J lost 5 bases, V lost 5 bases, and 2 bases had no gene match. The CDR3 totals 13 residues. The CDR3 reads CASSRTGNEKLFF. CDR3 DNA sequence: TGTGCCAGCAGTCGGACAGGAAATGAAAAACTGTTTTTT.

V gene TRBV7-9 combines with J gene TRBJ1-2, with D possibly matching TRBD1 (6 bases). Trimming shortened V by 5 bases and J by 8 bases, and 12 bases separated the two germline ends. The CDR3 contains 12 residues. Germline V gene data show CDR1 as SEHNR and CDR2 as FQNEAQ (reference sequence). The CDR3 sequence is CASSRAGGGYTF. CDR3 nucleotide sequence: TGTGCCAGCAGCCGCGCGGGGGGCGGCTACACCTTC.

In DNA form, the CDR3 reads TGCGCCAGCAGCTTCCTAGCAGGAGCTCCCGGGGAGCTGTTTTTT. It is translated as CASSFLAGAPGELFF. J is TRBJ2-2 and V is TRBV5-1; TRBD2 might be the D (5 bases). V was pared by 2 bases and J by 6 bases, with 14 bases between. Germline values: CDR1 SGHRS, CDR2 YFSETQ. This CDR3 contains 15 residues.

This clone was observed a single time. The chain employs TRBV7-2 and TRBJ2-1, with 12 positions matching TRBD2. Trimming at V came to 5 bases and at J to 4 bases, leaving 3 bases not matched to a gene. This CDR3 comprises 15 residues. Per germline, CDR1 SGHTA and CDR2 FQGNSA. The CDR3 loop is CASSASGGVYNEQFF. The CDR3 nucleotides read TGTGCCAGCAGCGCTAGCGGGGGGGTTTACAATGAGCAGTTCTTC. Drawing the rest from reference TRBV7-2 and TRBJ2-1, the complete variable domain is GAGVSQSPSNKVTEKGKDVELRCDPISGHTALYWYRQSLGQGLEFLIYFQGNSAPDKSGLPSDRFSAERTGGSVSTLTIQRTQQEDSAVYLCASSASGGVYNEQFFGPGTRLTVL.

The chain combines TRBV4-1 with TRBJ1-4; possibly TRBD1 for D (6 bases). Germline V CDR1 and CDR2: MGHRA, YSYEKL. The CDR3 contains 18 residues. V was cut by 3 bases and J by 3 bases, with 20 bases left in between. CDR3 coding DNA: TGCGCCAGCAGCCAGGGGCCCCTCCGGGACACCTCTAATGAAAAACTGTTTTTT. Translating it yields CASSQGPLRDTSNEKLFF.

The chain joins TRBV10-3 to TRBJ2-5; unclear D gene. The V gene lost 4 bases and the J gene lost 5 bases, with 14 bases spanning the gap. Germline assignment: CDR1 ENHRY and CDR2 SYGVKD. The CDR3 is 14 amino acids. The CDR3 DNA reads TGTGCCATCAGTGTTGAGTACCTGGGGGAGACCCAGTACTTC. The encoded protein is CAISVEYLGETQYF.

V and J are TRBV28 and TRBJ2-7, with TRBD1 identical over 8 bases. Per germline, CDR1 MDHEN and CDR2 SYDVKM. V lost 8 bases to trimming and J lost 0 bases; unmatched junction nucleotides: 6. This CDR3 comprises 14 residues. Here the CDR3 DNA reads TGTGCCAGCGTAACCGGACAGGGCTCCTACGAGCAGTACTTC. Protein sequence: CASVTGQGSYEQYF.

The chain carries TRBV19 and TRBJ1-5; D is unresolved. CDR3 size: 14 residues. Germline V CDR1 and CDR2: LNHDA, SQIVND (reference sequence). V lost 6 bases to trimming and J lost 4 bases, with 13 bases between them. CDR3: CASSLGRLNQPQHF. CDR3 in DNA: TGTGCCAGTAGCTTAGGACGGCTAAATCAGCCCCAGCATTTT. The variable domain in full, with the rest retrieved from reference TRBV19 and TRBJ1-5, is DGGITQSPKYLFRKEGQNVTLSCEQNLNHDAMYWYRQDPGQGLRLIYYSQIVNDFQKGDIAEGYSVSREKKESFPLTVTSAQKNPTAFYLCASSLGRLNQPQHFGDGTRLSIL.

The rearrangement uses TRBV4-1 and TRBJ2-2; no firm D call. CDR3 length: 17 amino acids. V lost 0 bases, J lost 0 bases, and 11 bases lay in between. Germline values: CDR1 MGHRA, CDR2 YSYEKL. The CDR3 loop reads CASSQDGRATNTGELFF. DNA of the CDR3: TGCGCCAGCAGCCAAGATGGCAGAGCCACGAACACCGGGGAGCTGTTTTTT.

This clone appeared a single time. The V call is TRBV5-1, the J call TRBJ1-2; TRBD1 matches at 8 bases. The ends lost 5 bases at V and 7 bases at J; junction bases unmatched: 7. CDR3 length: 13 amino acids. From germline, CDR1 is SGHRS and CDR2 YFSETQ. The CDR3 bases are TGCGCCAGCAGTACCGGACAGGGCTCTGGCTACACCTTC. The encoded protein is CASSTGQGSGYTF. Variable domain in full (rest from reference TRBV5-1 and TRBJ1-2): KAGVTQTPRYLIKTRGQQVTLSCSPISGHRSVSWYQQTPGQGLQFLFEYFSETQRNKGNFPGRFSGRQFSNSRSEMNVSTLELGDSALYLCASSTGQGSGYTFGSGTRLTVV.

The chain has TRBV6-5 and TRBJ2-3; D is undetermined. V gave up 7 bases and J gave up 1 base, with 12 bases separating them. The germline V gene has CDR1 MNHEY and CDR2 SVGAGI. CDR3 length equals 14 residues. Here the CDR3 reads CASTEGRGTDTQYF. DNA for the CDR3: TGTGCCAGCACCGAAGGACGGGGCACAGATACGCAGTATTTT.

The rearrangement uses TRBV19 and TRBJ1-2; possible D gene TRBD1, 6 bases. Germline V gene data show CDR1 as LNHDA and CDR2 as SQIVND (reference sequence). V lost 7 bases and J 0 bases, leaving 15 bases between the germline ends. CDR3 length equals 15 residues. The CDR3 DNA reads as TGTGCCAGTATCGAGGACAGTAGAGCTAACTATGGCTACACCTTC. This translates into CASIEDSRANYGYTF.

The chain is built from TRBV19 and TRBJ1-5; 11 bases align to TRBD1. Trimming took 9 bases from V and 2 from J; bases not matched to a gene: 6. Germline loops: CDR1 LNHDA, CDR2 SQIVND (reference sequence). CDR3 size: 15 residues. For the CDR3, the DNA is TGTGCCAGCACGGACAGGGGGCTTGGCAATCAGCCCCAGCATTTT. It is translated as CASTDRGLGNQPQHF.

The chain combines TRBV28 with TRBJ1-2, with 7 positions matching TRBD1. The CDR3 totals 12 residues. CDR1 is MDHEN and CDR2 is SYDVKM in the germline V gene. The V segment lost 5 bases and the J segment 5 bases; nucleotides outside the gene matches: 2. For the CDR3, the DNA is TGTGCCAGCAGTCCCAGGGGGTATGGCTACACCTTC. Translation gives CASSPRGYGYTF.

This rearrangement joins TRBV19 to TRBJ1-5; D call uncertain. This CDR3 spans 12 amino acids. V lost 3 bases to trimming and J lost 7 bases, with 7 bases between them. The V gene's germline CDR1 is LNHDA and CDR2 SQIVND (reference sequence). The CDR3 bases are TGTGCCAGTAGTATTCTCCGGCAGCCCCAGCATTTT. Its protein is CASSILRQPQHF.

The genes are TRBV5-1 and TRBJ2-2, with 7 bases matching TRBD1. Germline V gene data show CDR1 as SGHRS and CDR2 as YFSETQ. This CDR3 comprises 14 residues. V gave up 4 bases and J gave up 5 bases; unmatched junction bases: 5. CDR3 sequence reads: CASSQGVRTGELFF. CDR3 DNA sequence: TGCGCCAGCAGCCAGGGGGTGAGGACCGGGGAGCTGTTTTTT.

The chain has TRBV7-9 and TRBJ2-3; a possible D gene is TRBD2 (6 bases). V lost 5 bases and J lost 2, with 14 bases in between. The CDR3 is 15 residues long. The germline CDR1 and CDR2 sequences are SEHNR and FQNEAQ (reference sequence). The CDR3 DNA reads as TGTGCCAGCAGCCTCCGAGGGGACTTCACAGATACGCAGTATTTT. Translated: CASSLRGDFTDTQYF.

The chain has TRBV29-1 and TRBJ1-2; D gene uncertain. The germline V gene encodes CDR1 SQVTM and CDR2 ANQGSEA. The CDR3 sequence is 13 residues long. Trimming left V 4 bases short and J 2 bases short, with 11 bases between. The CDR3 sequence: CSVANARNYGYTF. The CDR3 coding sequence is TGCAGCGTTGCGAACGCGAGAAACTATGGCTACACCTTC.

CDR3 nucleotides: TGTGCCAGTAGGATACCGGTCTCTGGAAACACCATATATTTT. It is translated as CASRIPVSGNTIYF. The V gene is TRBV19, the J gene TRBJ1-3; no reliable D call. The germline V gene encodes CDR1 LNHDA and CDR2 SQIVND (reference sequence). The CDR3 spans 14 residues. The V end was cut by 6 bases, the J end by 0 bases, with 9 bases between.

The chain has TRBV5-4 and TRBJ2-1; 10 bases map to TRBD2. CDR1 SGHNT and CDR2 YYREEE come from the germline V gene (reference sequence). The CDR3 loop spans 16 amino acids. V shed 4 bases and J 5 bases; nucleotides not matched to a gene: 9. CDR3 in amino acids: CASSPVERGGNNEQFF. CDR3 bases: TGTGCCAGCAGCCCTGTCGAGCGGGGGGGGAACAATGAGCAGTTCTTC.

This chain uses TRBV29-1 with TRBJ1-6; perhaps TRBD1 as D (5 bases). Looked up from germline, CDR1 is SQVTM and CDR2 is ANQGSEA. The CDR3 is made up of 14 amino acids. V was cut by 6 bases and J by 6 bases, with 15 bases left in between. CDR3 residues: CSVSGDGSNSPLHF. The CDR3 bases are TGCAGCGTGTCCGGGGACGGGAGTAATTCACCCCTCCACTTT. The full variable domain, rest sourced from reference TRBV29-1 and TRBJ1-6, is SAVISQKPSRDICQRGTSLTIQCQVDSQVTMMFWYRQQPGQSLTLIATANQGSEATYESGFVIDKFPISRPNLTFSTLTVSNMSPEDSSIYLCSVSGDGSNSPLHFGNGTRLTVT.